This T cell receptor beta chain was recovered during a study of CD4 and CD8 cells across lung adenocarcinoma regions. Samples came from patients with localized non-small cell lung adenocarcinoma. This clonotype was counted a few times. TCRdb reprocessed the PCR reads via MiXCR and lists one record per CDR3 protein. The sample consists of thousands of distinct CDR3 sequences, less than 70% of them appearing once. The CDR3 length is 15 residues. Germline CDR1 and CDR2: LNHDA and SQIVND (reference sequence). Sequencing input: CD8+ T cells from the center of a lung tumor. V usage is TRBV19 and J usage is TRBJ2-1; TRBD1 agrees at 10 bases. The end of the DNA is better explained by TRBJ2-5, so the J call may be wrong. This clonotype was sampled from a female donor with lung adenocarcinoma. The CD4 and CD8 labels of this study may be unreliable. The CDR3 DNA sequence: TGTGCCAGTACCCGCACCGGGACAGGGGATGGGACCCAGTACTTC. This encodes CASTRTGTGDGTQYF.